Here is one T cell receptor beta chain with its context. Its antigen remains unknown. Germline lookup yields CDR1 MDHEN and CDR2 SYDVKM. This CDR3 comprises 16 residues. V was cut by 4 bases and J by 4 bases, with 16 bases left in between. Naive CD8 cells were CD45RO-negative, positively selected for CCR7, excluding terminally differentiated effector memory CD45RA+ cells. The DNA input per sorted-subset replicate PCR was 150 to 200 ng, corresponding to around 28,000 T cell genomes. Under the authors' procedure: Filtering was not the same, since immunoSEQ gave junction-only sequences without quality scores. This table comes from immunoSEQ multiplex PCR, and its TCRdb copy is limited to in-frame clones, with some not included. From that table come the V and J calls and clone size; the DNA was used to work out D and trimming. The sample lists 1.5 million to 2.5 million clones, about 95% occurring once.

This entry is derived from a study of shared clonotypes between healthy human individuals. The study's findings and limits: Sharing of clonotypes among donors was expected to vary with sequencing depth. Memory subsets generally showed smaller estimated richness than naive subsets did.

The sample was naive CD8+ T cells sorted from blood. This chain connects TRBV28 to TRBJ2-2; tentative D call: TRBD1 (6 bases). This clonotype was obtained from a man between 18 and 29 years old in good health. The CDR3 DNA sequence: TGTGCCAGCAGTTCCTTTACAGGGTTGACCACCGGGGAGCTGTTTTTT. Its protein is CASSSFTGLTTGELFF.